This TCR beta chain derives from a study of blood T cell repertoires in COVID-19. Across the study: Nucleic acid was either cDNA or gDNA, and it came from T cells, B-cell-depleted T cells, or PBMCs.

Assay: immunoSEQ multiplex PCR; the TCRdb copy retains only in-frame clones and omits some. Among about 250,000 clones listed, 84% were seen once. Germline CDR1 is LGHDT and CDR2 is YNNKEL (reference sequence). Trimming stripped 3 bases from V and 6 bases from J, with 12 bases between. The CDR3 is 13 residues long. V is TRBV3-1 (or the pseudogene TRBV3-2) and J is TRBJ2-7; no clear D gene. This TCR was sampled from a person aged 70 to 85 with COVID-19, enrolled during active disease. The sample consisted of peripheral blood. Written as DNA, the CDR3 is TGTGCCAGCAGCCACGGGTTGTTTGGCGAGCAGTACTTC. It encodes CASSHGLFGEQYF.